By frequency in the sample, the clone carrying this TCR beta chain is medium-sized. The data belong to a study of T cell repertoires in aging, cancer and after chemotherapy. Study as a whole: Over several months to years, re-sampled healthy donor repertoires clearly shared clones.

Multiplex touch-down PCR with TRB-A/B primers amplified rearranged V-D-J TRB sequences. MiXCR, applied by TCRdb to the multiplex PCR reads, yields one record per CDR3 protein. The data contain fewer than 3,500 distinct CDR3 sequences, about 30% of them singletons. Germline-derived CDR1 and CDR2 are SGHNT and YYREEE (reference sequence). Trimming cost V 1 base and J 9 bases, with 14 bases left between them. This CDR3 region has 15 residues. Amplification of TCR beta used genomic DNA extracted from peripheral blood. This chain links TRBV5-4 with TRBJ1-6, with unresolved D. The material sequenced was blood. The sequence came from a human donor in good health. CDR3 sequence reads: CASSLSDAGGSPLHF. DNA of the CDR3: TGTGCCAGCAGCTTGTCCGACGCCGGCGGTTCACCCCTCCACTTT.